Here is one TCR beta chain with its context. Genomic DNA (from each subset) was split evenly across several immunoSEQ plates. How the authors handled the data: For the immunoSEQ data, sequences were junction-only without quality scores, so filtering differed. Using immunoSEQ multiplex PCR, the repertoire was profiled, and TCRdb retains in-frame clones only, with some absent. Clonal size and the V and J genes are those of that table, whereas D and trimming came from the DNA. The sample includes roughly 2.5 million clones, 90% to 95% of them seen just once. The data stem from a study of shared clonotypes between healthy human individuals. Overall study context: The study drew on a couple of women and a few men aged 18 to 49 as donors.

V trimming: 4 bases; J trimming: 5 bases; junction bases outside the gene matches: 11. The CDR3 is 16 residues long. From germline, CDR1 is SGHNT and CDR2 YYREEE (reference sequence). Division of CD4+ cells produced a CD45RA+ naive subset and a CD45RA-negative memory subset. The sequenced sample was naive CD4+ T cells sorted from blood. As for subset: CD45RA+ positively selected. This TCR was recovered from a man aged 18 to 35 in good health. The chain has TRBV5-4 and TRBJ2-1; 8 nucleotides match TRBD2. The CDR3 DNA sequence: TGTGCCAGCAGCGCCCTTGGGCGGGGGGCCAACAATGAGCAGTTCTTC. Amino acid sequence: CASSALGRGANNEQFF. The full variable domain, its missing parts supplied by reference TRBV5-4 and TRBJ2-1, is ETGVTQSPTHLIKTRGQQVTLRCSSQSGHNTVSWYQQALGQGPQFIFQYYREEENGRGNFPPRFSGLQFPNYSSELNVNALELDDSALYLCASSALGRGANNEQFFGPGTRLTVL.